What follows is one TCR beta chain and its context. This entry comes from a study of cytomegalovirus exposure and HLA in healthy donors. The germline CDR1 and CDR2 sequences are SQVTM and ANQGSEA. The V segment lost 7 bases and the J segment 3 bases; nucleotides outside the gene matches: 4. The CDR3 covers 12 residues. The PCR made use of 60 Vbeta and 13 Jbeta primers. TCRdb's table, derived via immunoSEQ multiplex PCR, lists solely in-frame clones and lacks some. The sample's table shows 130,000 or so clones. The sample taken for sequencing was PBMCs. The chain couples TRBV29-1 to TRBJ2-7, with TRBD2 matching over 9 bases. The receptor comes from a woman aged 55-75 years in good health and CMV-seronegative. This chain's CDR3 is CSAVAGVYEQYF. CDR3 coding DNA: TGCAGCGCGGTAGCGGGAGTCTACGAGCAGTACTTC.